The rows below give T cell receptor beta chains drawn from one sample of a study of T cells expressing NK-cell markers. TCRdb re-called the 5' RACE reads and shows each CDR3 protein once, DNA omitted. The table for this sample gives around 280,000 distinct CDR3 sequences. Material for sequencing was blood T cells: a sorted CD56 or NKG2C T cell subset, CD4+ or CD8+ T cells, or bulk PBMC T cells (not recorded which). These receptors came from a man aged 18-30 years in good health. CDR3s include the opening cysteine and the closing phenylalanine or tryptophan. Not every row has a clone size; where given, it reads once, few, many or a size class.

J | size | V | CDR3
TRBJ1-3 | NA | TRBV12-3/TRBV12-4 | CASSPRTGDPSGNTIYF
TRBJ1-6 | NA | TRBV7-3 | CASSLGENSPLHF
TRBJ2-3 | NA | TRBV30 | CAWAAVQLAGGATDTQYF
TRBJ2-1 | NA | TRBV20-1 | CSARDQREGYNEQFF
TRBJ2-2 | NA | TRBV6-2/TRBV6-3 | CASSKAGRTGELFF
TRBJ2-3 | NA | TRBV29-1 | CSAIPKTTDTQYF
TRBJ2-3 | NA | TRBV7-2 | CASSLSGGFGADTQYF
TRBJ1-5 | NA | TRBV20-1 | CSARATGAPNQPQHF
TRBJ2-2 | NA | TRBV20-1 | CSASGSLKNTGELFF
TRBJ2-2 | NA | TRBV18 | CASSPRTNTGELFF
TRBJ1-2 | medium-sized | TRBV19 | CASSTGLNYGYTF
TRBJ2-6 | NA | TRBV5-6 | CASSLIGRANSGANVLTF
TRBJ2-5 | NA | TRBV2 | CASLGTSGRRKTQYF
TRBJ2-1 | NA | TRBV12-3/TRBV12-4 | CASSPFGRLAGSNEQFF
TRBJ2-7 | NA | TRBV18 | CASSPEWGGEQYF
TRBJ1-3 | NA | TRBV4-3 | CASSQQGAGNTIYF
TRBJ2-1 | NA | TRBV20-1 | CSAGGQGGLVDEQFF
TRBJ2-2 | NA | TRBV25-1 | CASRKPGQGFTGELFF
TRBJ2-7 | NA | TRBV30 | CAWSVEGPYEQYF
TRBJ2-2 | NA | TRBV7-2 | CASRVRPGQSNTGELFF
TRBJ2-1 | NA | TRBV10-1 | CASSGKRERMYNEQFF
TRBJ2-2 | NA | TRBV5-1 | CASSGRAGGSGGELFF
TRBJ2-1 | NA | TRBV5-6 | CASSLRPQGFNEQFF
TRBJ2-1 | NA | TRBV5-1 | CASSPSSVPGRNEQFF
TRBJ2-1 | NA | TRBV6-1 | CASVGDRVKPHEQFF
TRBJ2-1 | NA | TRBV7-3 | CASSLSPGGNEQFF
TRBJ2-1 | NA | TRBV6-5 | CASSAERVSHSGVQFF
TRBJ2-2 | NA | TRBV6-5 | CASSYARAANGGELFF
TRBJ2-5 | NA | TRBV29-1 | CSGTGRQETQYF
TRBJ1-2 | NA | TRBV30 | CATDGSYGYTF
TRBJ1-2 | NA | TRBV7-2 | CASSPGPTGYGYTF
TRBJ2-7 | NA | TRBV6-1 | CASSALTSGGDYEQYF
TRBJ1-5 | NA | TRBV5-1 | CASSLLEGQPQHF
TRBJ1-6 | NA | TRBV4-1 | CASSQGRNSPLHF
TRBJ2-4 | NA | TRBV27 | CASSPGPIRAKNIQYF
TRBJ1-2 | NA | TRBV7-2 | CASSPTYGYTF
TRBJ2-1 | NA | TRBV20-1 | CSAKTESDYFYNEQFF
TRBJ2-1 | NA | TRBV11-3 | CASSLSSGSYEQFF
TRBJ2-1 | NA | TRBV12-3/TRBV12-4 | CAPAGGPGGSYNEQFF
TRBJ2-5 | NA | TRBV7-8 | CASSVPPGTSVVTQYF
TRBJ1-4 | NA | TRBV5-1 | CASSLSGGWNEKLFF
TRBJ2-7 | NA | TRBV20-1 | CSASGAQGVDEQYF
TRBJ2-3 | NA | TRBV7-3 | CASSLWSSSGSNTQYF
TRBJ1-2 | NA | TRBV24-1 | CATSDPTRSYGYTF
TRBJ2-4 | NA | TRBV29-1 | CSASRLLAKNIQYF
TRBJ1-6 | NA | TRBV29-1 | CSVGAGMDSPLHF
TRBJ1-1 | NA | TRBV12-3/TRBV12-4 | CASSLRQTNTEAFF
TRBJ2-3 | NA | TRBV15 | CATSRKKSGSGDTQYF
TRBJ1-6 | NA | TRBV10-3 | CAITQDRDNSPLHF
TRBJ2-1 | NA | TRBV3-1 | CASSQEQSSYNEQFF
TRBJ2-7 | NA | TRBV7-8 | CASAPPQGKFYEQYF
TRBJ2-7 | NA | TRBV6-1 | CASRTRDVHSYEQYF
TRBJ2-5 | NA | TRBV5-1 | CASSFDSLRTQYF
TRBJ1-3 | NA | TRBV25-1 | CASSESMGFGNTIYF
TRBJ2-3 | NA | TRBV27 | CASIQVGGATDTQYF
TRBJ2-1 | NA | TRBV4-1 | CASSQDQRSSYNEQFF
TRBJ2-5 | NA | TRBV29-1 | CSVGDRPATQYF
TRBJ2-2 | NA | TRBV10-3 | CAISKQGAASGELFF
TRBJ1-1 | NA | TRBV12-3/TRBV12-4 | CASIGTPRNTEAFF
TRBJ1-2 | NA | TRBV18 | CASSPGGHYGYTF